Listed here are 15 T cell receptor beta chains from one sample, sequenced in a study of cytomegalovirus exposure and HLA in healthy donors. The PCR used 60 Vbeta and 13 Jbeta primers. Profiled with immunoSEQ multiplex PCR; TCRdb holds only in-frame clones, not every one. The sample contains 85,000 to 130,000 clones, roughly 82% of which appear only once. Sample: PBMCs. Every receptor here comes from a woman aged 18-29 years in good health and CMV-seronegative.

The chain employs TRBV7-9 and TRBJ2-3, with 8 bases fitting TRBD1. The CDR3 is 15 amino acids. The germline V gene encodes CDR1 SEHNR and CDR2 FQNEAQ (reference sequence). V was clipped by 2 bases and J by 4 bases; unmatched bases: 5. CDR3 coding DNA: TGTGCCAGCAGCTTAACCGGACAGGGTGCAGATACGCAGTATTTT. Its protein is CASSLTGQGADTQYF.

The chain combines TRBV4-3 with TRBJ2-2; 12 nucleotides agree with TRBD2. This CDR3 is 18 amino acids long. Germline CDR1 reads LGHNA; CDR2 reads YSLEER. The V segment lost 2 bases and the J segment 0 bases; nucleotides outside the gene matches: 4. This CDR3 is CASSQYTSGGPNTGELFF. CDR3 DNA: TGCGCCAGCAGCCAATACACTAGCGGGGGGCCGAACACCGGGGAGCTGTTTTTT.

This sequence joins TRBV5-1 and TRBJ1-1; D is ambiguous. This CDR3 spans 15 amino acids. The germline gives CDR1 SGHRS, CDR2 YFSETQ. V was pared by 0 bases and J by 2 bases, with 11 bases between. As DNA, the CDR3 is TGCGCCAGCAGCTTGGCCTTGAGGGATAACACTGAAGCTTTCTTT. This codes for CASSLALRDNTEAFF.

The rearrangement uses TRBV30 and TRBJ2-7; 8 nucleotides match TRBD1. The CDR3 is 15 residues long. CDR1 is GTSNPN, CDR2 SVGIG, per germline (reference sequence). V lost 5 bases and J lost 3; bases outside the gene matches: 12. The CDR3 region has the DNA TGTGCCTGGGGTCTCCGAGACAGGGGACACTACGAGCAGTACTTC. Protein: CAWGLRDRGHYEQYF.

V usage is TRBV5-1 and J usage is TRBJ1-1, with 7 bases fitting TRBD1. V was pared by 6 bases and J by 5 bases, with 10 bases of the junction left unmatched. This CDR3 is built from 14 residues. Germline CDR1 is SGHRS and CDR2 is YFSETQ. The CDR3 loop reads CASTTGSAGTEAFF. CDR3 bases: TGCGCCAGCACGACAGGGAGCGCAGGGACTGAAGCTTTCTTT.

This chain uses TRBV19 with TRBJ2-7; 7 bases are a match to TRBD1. The CDR3 totals 15 residues. Trimming at V came to 7 bases and at J to 2 bases, leaving 11 bases not matched to a gene. CDR1 LNHDA and CDR2 SQIVND come from the germline V gene (reference sequence). CDR3 region: CASKSAAGTAYEQYF. For the CDR3, the DNA is TGTGCCAGTAAGTCCGCGGCCGGGACAGCCTACGAGCAGTACTTC.

The V gene is TRBV4-3, the J gene TRBJ1-6, with D uncertain. The CDR3 sequence is 15 residues long. CDR1 and CDR2 (germline): LGHNA, YSLEER. V was pared by 6 bases and J by 9 bases, with 18 bases between. CDR3 in amino acids: CASSAGAVGVSPLHF. The CDR3 coding sequence is TGCGCCAGCAGTGCGGGAGCCGTCGGAGTTTCACCCCTCCACTTT.

DNA for the CDR3: TGTGCCAGCAGCATCCGACAGGGGGGGAACACTGAAGCTTTCTTT. It encodes CASSIRQGGNTEAFF. The chain is built from TRBV7-9 and TRBJ1-1; 9 nucleotides agree with TRBD1. This CDR3 has 15 residues. In germline, CDR1 is SEHNR, CDR2 FQNEAQ (reference sequence). V dropped 5 bases and J dropped 1; count of bases not matched to a gene: 5.

V is TRBV2 and J is TRBJ2-1, with 7 nucleotides matching TRBD2. The germline V gene encodes CDR1 SNHLY and CDR2 FYNNEI. V shed 7 bases and J 7 bases; nucleotides not matched to a gene: 4. The CDR3 runs to 12 residues. As DNA, the CDR3 is TGTGCCAGCAAGCGGGGACCGAATGAGCAGTTCTTC. It translates to CASKRGPNEQFF.

The chain is built from TRBV11-1 and TRBJ2-1; 7 bases line up with TRBD2. This CDR3 comprises 14 residues. CDR1 is SGHAT and CDR2 is FQDESV in the germline V gene (reference sequence). The V gene end was trimmed by 4 bases and the J gene end by 3 bases; junction bases not matched to a gene: 3. The CDR3 reads CASSSGLVYNEQFF. The CDR3, as DNA: TGTGCCAGCAGCTCCGGACTAGTCTACAATGAGCAGTTCTTC. Together with reference TRBV11-1 and TRBJ2-1, the CDR3 gives the full variable domain: EAEVAQSPRYKITEKSQAVAFWCDPISGHATLYWYRQILGQGPELLVQFQDESVVDDSQLPKDRFSAERLKGVDSTLKIQPAELGDSAMYLCASSSGLVYNEQFFGPGTRLTVL.

The chain has TRBV5-1 and TRBJ1-2, with D possibly TRBD1 on 6 matching bases. Trimming shortened V by 4 bases and J by 7 bases, and 20 bases separated the two germline ends. The CDR3 contains 15 residues. The germline CDR1 and CDR2 sequences are SGHRS and YFSETQ. The CDR3 sequence: CASSRGGAGESGYTF. The CDR3 coding sequence is TGCGCCAGCAGCCGCGGGGGGGCAGGGGAGAGTGGCTACACCTTC.

This chain joins TRBV28 and TRBJ2-7; 10 bases match TRBD1. Germline assignment: CDR1 MDHEN and CDR2 SYDVKM. The V gene end was trimmed by 6 bases and the J gene end by 2 bases; junction bases not matched to a gene: 7. This CDR3 has 15 amino acids. CDR3 region: CASSRGGTGAYEQYF. DNA of the CDR3: TGTGCCAGCAGCAGGGGGGGGACAGGGGCCTACGAGCAGTACTTC.

V is TRBV6-5 and J is TRBJ2-1; perhaps TRBD2 as D (5 bases). Between the trimmed V and J ends, which lost 2 bases and 9 bases, there was a span of 8 bases. This CDR3 comprises 12 residues. The germline gives CDR1 MNHEY, CDR2 SVGAGI. CDR3 sequence: CASSYPAGEQFF. Written as DNA, the CDR3 is TGTGCCAGCAGTTACCCCGCGGGTGAGCAGTTCTTC.

Concerning this clone: Other nucleotide sequences in the sample specify the same CDR3. The chain uses TRBV19 and TRBJ2-1, with D perhaps matching TRBD2 (6 bases). CDR1 and CDR2 (germline): LNHDA, SQIVND (reference sequence). CDR3 length: 17 amino acids. V was trimmed by 10 bases and J by 6 bases, leaving 28 bases between them. CDR3: CATDARRGTGDSNEQFF. Here the CDR3 DNA reads TGTGCCACGGATGCCCGTCGGGGGACGGGAGATTCCAATGAGCAGTTCTTC.

This chain connects TRBV5-6 to TRBJ2-3; the D gene is possibly TRBD2 (5 bases). Germline CDR1 is SGHDT and CDR2 is YYEEEE. The CDR3 sequence is 12 residues long. V lost 4 bases to trimming and J lost 5 bases, with 8 bases between them. CDR3 DNA: TGTGCCAGCAGCATACTAGGAGATACGCAGTATTTT. Residues: CASSILGDTQYF. The variable domain in full, completed from reference TRBV5-6 and TRBJ2-3, reads DAGVTQSPTHLIKTRGQQVTLRCSPKSGHDTVSWYQQALGQGPQFIFQYYEEEERQRGNFPDRFSGHQFPNYSSELNVNALLLGDSALYLCASSILGDTQYFGPGTRLTVL.